This record covers a single TCR beta chain. The antigen is undetermined. The data were taken from a study of cytomegalovirus exposure and HLA in healthy donors. Findings and caveats of the study: The classifier reportedly diagnosed cytomegalovirus status with high sensitivity and specificity. Immune exposure information available was restricted to CMV serostatus.

Primers: 60 Vbeta forward and 13 Jbeta reverse. Here immunoSEQ multiplex PCR was the method, and the copy in TCRdb shows in-frame clones only, minus some. The profile shows 140,000 to 150,000 clones, around 75% of them singletons. Germline trimming cut 5 bases from V and 8 bases from J; bases unmatched to any gene: 4. The CDR3 contains 13 residues. Germline lookup yields CDR1 SNHLY and CDR2 FYNNEI. Donors likely had unrecorded immune exposures despite being nominally healthy when sampled. The source material was PBMCs. This chain uses TRBV2 with TRBJ1-4; 8 bases line up with TRBD1. The sequence came from a woman under 30 in good health and CMV-seronegative. In nucleotides, the CDR3 is TGTGCCAGCAGTAATCGACAGGGGGAAAAACTGTTTTTT. Translated, it gives CASSNRQGEKLFF.